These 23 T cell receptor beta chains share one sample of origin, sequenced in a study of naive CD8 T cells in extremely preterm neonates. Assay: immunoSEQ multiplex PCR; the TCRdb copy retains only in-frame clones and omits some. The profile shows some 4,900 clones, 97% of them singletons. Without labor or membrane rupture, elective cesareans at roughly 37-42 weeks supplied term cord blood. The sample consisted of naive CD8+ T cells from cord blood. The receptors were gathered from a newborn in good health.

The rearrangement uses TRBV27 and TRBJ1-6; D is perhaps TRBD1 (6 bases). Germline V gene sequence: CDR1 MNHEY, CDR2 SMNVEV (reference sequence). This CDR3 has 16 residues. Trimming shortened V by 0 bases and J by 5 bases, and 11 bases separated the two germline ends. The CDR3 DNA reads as TGTGCCAGCAGTTTATCGTTCGGGGGGCATAATTCACCCCTCCACTTT. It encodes CASSLSFGGHNSPLHF.

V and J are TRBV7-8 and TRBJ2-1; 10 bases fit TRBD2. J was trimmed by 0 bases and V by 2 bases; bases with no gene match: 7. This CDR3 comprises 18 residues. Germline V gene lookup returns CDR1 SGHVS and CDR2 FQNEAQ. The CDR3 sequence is CASSLSLAGADSYNEQFF. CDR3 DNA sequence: TGTGCCAGCAGCTTAAGCCTAGCGGGGGCCGACTCCTACAATGAGCAGTTCTTC.

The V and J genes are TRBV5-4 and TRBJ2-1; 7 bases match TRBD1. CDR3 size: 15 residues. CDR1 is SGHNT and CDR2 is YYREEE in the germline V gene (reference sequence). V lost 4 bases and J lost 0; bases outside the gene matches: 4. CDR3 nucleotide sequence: TGTGCCAGCAGCCCCGACAGGGTCTCCTACAATGAGCAGTTCTTC. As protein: CASSPDRVSYNEQFF.

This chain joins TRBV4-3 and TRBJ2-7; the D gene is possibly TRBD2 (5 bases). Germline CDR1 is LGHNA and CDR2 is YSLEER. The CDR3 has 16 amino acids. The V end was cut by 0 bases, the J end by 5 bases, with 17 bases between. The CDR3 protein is CASSQDRGLLRNEQYF. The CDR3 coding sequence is TGCGCCAGCAGCCAAGATCGAGGGCTCCTTCGCAACGAGCAGTACTTC.

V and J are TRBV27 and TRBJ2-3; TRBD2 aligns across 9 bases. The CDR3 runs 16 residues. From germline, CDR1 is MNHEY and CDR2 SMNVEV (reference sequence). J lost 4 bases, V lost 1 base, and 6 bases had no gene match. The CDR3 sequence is CASSLFAGGEADTQYF. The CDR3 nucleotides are TGTGCCAGCAGTTTATTCGCGGGGGGGGAAGCAGATACGCAGTATTTT.

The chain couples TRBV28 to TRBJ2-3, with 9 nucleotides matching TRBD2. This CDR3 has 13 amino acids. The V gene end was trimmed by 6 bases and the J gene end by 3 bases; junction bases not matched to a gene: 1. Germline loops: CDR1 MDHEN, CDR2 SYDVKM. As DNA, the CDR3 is TGTGCCAGCAGGGCGGGAGGGACAGATACGCAGTATTTT. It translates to CASRAGGTDTQYF.

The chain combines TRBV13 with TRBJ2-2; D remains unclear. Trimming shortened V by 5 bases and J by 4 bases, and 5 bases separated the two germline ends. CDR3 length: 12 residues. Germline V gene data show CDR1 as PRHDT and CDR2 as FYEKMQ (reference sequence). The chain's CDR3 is CASSPSTGELFF. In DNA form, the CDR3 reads TGTGCCAGCAGCCCTTCCACCGGGGAGCTGTTTTTT.

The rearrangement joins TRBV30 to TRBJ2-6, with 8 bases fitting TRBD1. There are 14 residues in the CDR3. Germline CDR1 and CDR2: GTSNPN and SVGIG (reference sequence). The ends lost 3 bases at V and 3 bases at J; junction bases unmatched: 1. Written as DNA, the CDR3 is TGTGCCTGGAGGGACAGGGTTGGGGCCAACGTCCTGACTTTC. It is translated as CAWRDRVGANVLTF.

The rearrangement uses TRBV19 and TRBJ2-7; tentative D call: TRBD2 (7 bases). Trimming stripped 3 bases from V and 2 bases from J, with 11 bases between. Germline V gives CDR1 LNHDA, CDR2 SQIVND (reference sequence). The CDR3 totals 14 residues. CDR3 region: CASSIFGGPYEQYF. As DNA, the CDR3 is TGTGCCAGTAGTATCTTCGGGGGGCCCTACGAGCAGTACTTC. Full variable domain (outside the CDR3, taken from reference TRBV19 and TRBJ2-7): DGGITQSPKYLFRKEGQNVTLSCEQNLNHDAMYWYRQDPGQGLRLIYYSQIVNDFQKGDIAEGYSVSREKKESFPLTVTSAQKNPTAFYLCASSIFGGPYEQYFGPGTRLTVT.

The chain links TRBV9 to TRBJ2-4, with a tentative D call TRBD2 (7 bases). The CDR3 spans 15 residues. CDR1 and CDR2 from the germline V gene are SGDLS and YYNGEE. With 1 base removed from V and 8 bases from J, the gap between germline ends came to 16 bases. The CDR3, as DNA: TGTGCCAGCAGCGTATACGGCGGGGGCAGGGACATTCAGTACTTC. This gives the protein CASSVYGGGRDIQYF.

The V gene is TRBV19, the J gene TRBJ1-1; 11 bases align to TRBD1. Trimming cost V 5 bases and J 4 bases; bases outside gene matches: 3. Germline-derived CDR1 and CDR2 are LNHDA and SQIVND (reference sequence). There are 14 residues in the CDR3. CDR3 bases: TGTGCCAGTAGTTCTGGGACAGGGGGCACTGAAGCTTTCTTT. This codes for CASSSGTGGTEAFF.

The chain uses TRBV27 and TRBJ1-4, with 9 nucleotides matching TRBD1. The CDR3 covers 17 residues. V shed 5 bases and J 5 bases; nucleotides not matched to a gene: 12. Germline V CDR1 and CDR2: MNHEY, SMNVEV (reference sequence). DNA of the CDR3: TGTGCCAGCAGTACATTGGACAGGGGAGGGCTAAATGAAAAACTGTTTTTT. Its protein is CASSTLDRGGLNEKLFF.

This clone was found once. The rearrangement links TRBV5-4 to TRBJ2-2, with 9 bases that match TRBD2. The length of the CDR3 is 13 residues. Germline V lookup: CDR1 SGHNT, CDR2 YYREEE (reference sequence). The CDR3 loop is CAASGGITGELFF. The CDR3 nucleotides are TGTGCGGCAAGCGGGGGGATCACCGGGGAGCTGTTTTTT.

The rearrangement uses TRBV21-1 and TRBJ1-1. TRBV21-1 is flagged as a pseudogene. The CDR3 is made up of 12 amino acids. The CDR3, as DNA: TGTGCCAGTTCCGGGGGTAACACTGAAGCTTTCTTT. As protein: CASSGGNTEAFF.

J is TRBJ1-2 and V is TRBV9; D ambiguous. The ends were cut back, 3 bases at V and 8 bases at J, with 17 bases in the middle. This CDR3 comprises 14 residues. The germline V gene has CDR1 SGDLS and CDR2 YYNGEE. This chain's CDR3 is CASSAMGGLRGYTF. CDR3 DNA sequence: TGTGCCAGCAGCGCAATGGGAGGTCTTAGGGGCTACACCTTC.

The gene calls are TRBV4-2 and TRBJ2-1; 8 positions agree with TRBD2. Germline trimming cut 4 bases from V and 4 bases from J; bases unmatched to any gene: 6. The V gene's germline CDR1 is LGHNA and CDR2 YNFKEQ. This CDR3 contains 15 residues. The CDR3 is CASSPGGPDYNEQFF. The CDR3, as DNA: TGTGCCAGCAGCCCGGGGGGGCCGGATTACAATGAGCAGTTCTTC.

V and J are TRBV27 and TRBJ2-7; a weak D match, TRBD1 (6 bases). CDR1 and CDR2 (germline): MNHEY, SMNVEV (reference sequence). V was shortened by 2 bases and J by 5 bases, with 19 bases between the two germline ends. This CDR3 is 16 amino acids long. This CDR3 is CASSLIGAGVFNEQYF. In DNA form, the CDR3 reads TGTGCCAGCAGTTTAATTGGGGCAGGGGTGTTCAACGAGCAGTACTTC.

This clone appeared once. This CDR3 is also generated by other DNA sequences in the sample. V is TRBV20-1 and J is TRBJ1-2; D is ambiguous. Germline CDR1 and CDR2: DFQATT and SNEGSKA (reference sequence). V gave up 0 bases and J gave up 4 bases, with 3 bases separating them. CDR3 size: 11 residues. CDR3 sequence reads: CSARDSYGYTF. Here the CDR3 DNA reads TGCAGTGCTAGAGACTCCTATGGCTACACCTTC.

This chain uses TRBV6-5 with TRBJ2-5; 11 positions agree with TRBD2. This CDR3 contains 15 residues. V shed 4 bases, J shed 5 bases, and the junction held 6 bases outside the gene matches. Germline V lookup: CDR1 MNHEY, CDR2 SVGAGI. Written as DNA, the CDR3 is TGTGCCAGCAGTTTAGCGGGGGGGCGGGAGGAGACCCAGTACTTC. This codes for CASSLAGGREETQYF.

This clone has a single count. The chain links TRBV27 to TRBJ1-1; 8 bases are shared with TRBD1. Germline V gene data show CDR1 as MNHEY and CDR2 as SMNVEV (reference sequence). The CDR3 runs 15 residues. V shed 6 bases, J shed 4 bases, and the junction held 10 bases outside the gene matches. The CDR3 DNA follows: TGTGCCAGCAGCCCCTCTATTACAGGGGGCACTGAAGCTTTCTTT. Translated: CASSPSITGGTEAFF.

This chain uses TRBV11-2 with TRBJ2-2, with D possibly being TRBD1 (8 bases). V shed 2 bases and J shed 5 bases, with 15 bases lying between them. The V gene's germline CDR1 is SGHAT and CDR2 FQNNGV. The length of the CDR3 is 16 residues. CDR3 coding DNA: TGTGCCAGCAGCTTACTCTACAGGGGGGGGACCGGGGAGCTGTTTTTT. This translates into CASSLLYRGGTGELFF.

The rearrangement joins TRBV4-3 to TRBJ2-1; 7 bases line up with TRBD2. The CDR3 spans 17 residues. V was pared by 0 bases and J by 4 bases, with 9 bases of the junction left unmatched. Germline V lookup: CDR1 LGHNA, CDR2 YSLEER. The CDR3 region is CASSQDTVAGPYNEQFF. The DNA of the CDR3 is TGCGCCAGCAGCCAAGACACCGTAGCGGGCCCTTACAATGAGCAGTTCTTC.

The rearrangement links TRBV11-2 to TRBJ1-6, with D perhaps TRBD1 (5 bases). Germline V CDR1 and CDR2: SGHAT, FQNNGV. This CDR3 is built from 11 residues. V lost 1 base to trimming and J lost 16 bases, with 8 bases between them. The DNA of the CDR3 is TGTGCCAGCAGCTTAGGAGACAGTCTCCACTTT. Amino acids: CASSLGDSLHF.